Described below is a single TCR beta chain sequence and its context. As yet, its antigen is unknown. Patients with a history of autoimmune disease or on systemic immunosuppression were excluded. Sequencing used immunoSEQ multiplex PCR; TCRdb keeps in-frame clones, though not all of them. This sample yields about 52,000 clones, of which approximately 86% are seen a single time; 13% to 15% belongs to the top ten. These data come from a study of OX40 agonist ivuxolimab in advanced cancers. Study results and limitations: CD4+ and CD8+ blood T cells expanded clonally by week 6 at 0.1 to 3.0 mg/kg.

This CDR3 is 12 amino acids long. Trimming left V 8 bases short and J 1 base short, with 8 bases between. CDR1 is MDHEN and CDR2 is SYDVKM in the germline V gene. The chain couples TRBV28 to TRBJ1-1; D is unclear. The receptor was isolated from an adult with an advanced solid tumor such as melanoma, head and neck, liver or kidney cancer. Specimen: CD4+ or CD8+ T cells sorted from blood, collected in a trial of the OX40 agonist ivuxolimab. The CDR3 region has the DNA TGTGCCAGCGCCCATCCGAACACTGAAGCTTTCTTT. It translates to CASAHPNTEAFF.